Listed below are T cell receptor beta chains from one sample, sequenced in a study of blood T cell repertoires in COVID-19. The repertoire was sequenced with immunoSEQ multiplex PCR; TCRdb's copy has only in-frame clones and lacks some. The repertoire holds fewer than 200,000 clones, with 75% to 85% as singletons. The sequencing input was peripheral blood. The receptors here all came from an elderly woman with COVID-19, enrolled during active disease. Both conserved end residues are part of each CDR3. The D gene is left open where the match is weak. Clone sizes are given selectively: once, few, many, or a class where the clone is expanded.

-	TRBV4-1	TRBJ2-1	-	CASSQDPQAGGSYNEQFF	TGCGCCAGCAGCCAAGATCCACAGGCCGGGGGCTCCTACAATGAGCAGTTCTTC
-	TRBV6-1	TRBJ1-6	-	CASSGFVGGWNSPLHF	TGTGCCAGCAGTGGATTCGTCGGGGGGTGGAATTCACCCCTCCACTTT
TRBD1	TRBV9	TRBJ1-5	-	CASSVDRSGQRNQPQHF	TGTGCCAGCAGCGTAGATCGCTCGGGACAGCGCAATCAGCCCCAGCATTTT
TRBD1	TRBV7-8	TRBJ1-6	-	CASSSPDRGRDSPLHF	TGTGCCAGCAGCTCGCCGGACAGGGGGAGGGATTCACCCCTCCACTTT
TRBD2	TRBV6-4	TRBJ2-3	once	CASSDRAGVDTQYF	TGTGCCAGCAGTGACCGAGCGGGAGTGGATACGCAGTATTTT
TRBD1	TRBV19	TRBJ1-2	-	CASSPLGTGALPIYGYTF	TGTGCCAGTAGCCCCTTGGGGACAGGGGCCCTTCCCATCTATGGCTACACCTTC
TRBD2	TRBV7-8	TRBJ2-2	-	CASSWLAGGWTGELFF	TGTGCCAGCAGCTGGCTGGCGGGAGGGTGGACCGGGGAGCTGTTTTTT
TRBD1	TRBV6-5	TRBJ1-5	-	CASSSTGEGQPQHF	TGTGCCAGCAGCTCGACAGGGGAGGGTCAGCCCCAGCATTTT
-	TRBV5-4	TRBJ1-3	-	CASSPTGSSGNTIYF	TGTGCCAGCAGCCCTACAGGGAGCTCTGGAAACACCATATATTTT
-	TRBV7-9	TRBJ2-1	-	CASSFRHRADNEQFF	TGTGCCAGCAGCTTTCGGCACAGGGCGGACAATGAGCAGTTCTTC
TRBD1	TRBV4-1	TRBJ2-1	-	CASSRQGAFLDEQFF	TGCGCCAGCAGTCGACAGGGGGCCTTTCTGGATGAGCAGTTCTTC
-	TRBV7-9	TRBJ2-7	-	CASTTRQFHEQYF	TGTGCCAGCACAACCAGACAGTTTCACGAGCAGTACTTC
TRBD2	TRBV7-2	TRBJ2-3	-	CASSLSGSLADTQYF	TGTGCCAGCAGCTTAAGCGGGAGCCTCGCAGATACGCAGTATTTT
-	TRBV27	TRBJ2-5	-	CASNPFPGVQETQYF	TGTGCCAGCAATCCCTTTCCAGGGGTTCAAGAGACCCAGTACTTC
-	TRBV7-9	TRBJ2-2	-	CASSSGVASTGELFF	TGTGCCAGCAGCTCCGGGGTAGCGAGCACCGGGGAGCTGTTTTTT
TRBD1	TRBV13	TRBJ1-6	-	CASSSRGTGNSPLHF	TGTGCCAGCAGCTCCAGGGGGACAGGGAATTCACCCCTCCACTTT
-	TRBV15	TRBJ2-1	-	CATSREVGRNEQFF	TGTGCCACCAGCAGAGAGGTGGGGCGCAATGAGCAGTTCTTC
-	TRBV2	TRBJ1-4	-	CASRGPGPLGKLFF	TGTGCCAGCAGGGGCCCAGGGCCCTTGGGGAAACTGTTTTTT
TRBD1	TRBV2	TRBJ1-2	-	CASSEFGQGAGGYTF	TGTGCCAGCAGTGAATTCGGACAGGGGGCGGGAGGCTACACCTTC
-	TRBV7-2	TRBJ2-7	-	CASSLVGQFSYEQYF	TGTGCCAGCAGCTTAGTGGGGCAGTTCAGCTACGAGCAGTACTTC
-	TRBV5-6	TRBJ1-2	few	CASSFAQGGGYTF	TGTGCCAGCAGCTTTGCGCAGGGTGGCGGCTACACCTTC
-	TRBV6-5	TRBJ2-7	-	CASTPMEGRYEQYF	TGTGCCAGCACCCCTATGGAGGGGAGGTACGAGCAGTACTTC
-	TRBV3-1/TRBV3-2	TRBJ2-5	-	CASSQEHLETQYF	TGTGCCAGCAGCCAAGAACACCTAGAGACCCAGTACTTC
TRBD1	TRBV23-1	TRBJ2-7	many	CASSHYGQGAYEQYF	TGCGCCAGCAGTCATTACGGACAGGGGGCCTACGAGCAGTACTTC
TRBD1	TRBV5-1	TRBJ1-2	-	CASSLAQGATYGYTF	TGCGCCAGCAGCTTGGCGCAGGGGGCGACCTATGGCTACACCTTC
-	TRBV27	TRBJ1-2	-	CASRRTGSGSYGYTF	TGTGCCAGCAGGCGAACAGGGTCGGGCTCCTATGGCTACACCTTC
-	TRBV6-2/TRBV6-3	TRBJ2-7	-	CASSPVPGDEQYF	TGTGCCAGCAGCCCCGTTCCGGGGGACGAGCAGTACTTC
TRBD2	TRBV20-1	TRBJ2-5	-	CSASTGAGGQETQYF	TGCAGTGCTAGTACGGGAGCGGGGGGACAAGAGACCCAGTACTTC
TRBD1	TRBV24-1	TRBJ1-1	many	CATSDLAGTGSSTEAFF	TGTGCCACCAGTGATTTGGCCGGGACAGGTTCGAGCACTGAAGCTTTCTTT
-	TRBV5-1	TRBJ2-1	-	CASSFMGPTANEQFF	TGCGCCAGCAGCTTTATGGGCCCCACGGCCAATGAGCAGTTCTTC
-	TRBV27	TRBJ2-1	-	CASSLRGNEQFF	TGTGCCAGCAGCCTCCGGGGCAATGAGCAGTTCTTC
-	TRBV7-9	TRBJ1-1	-	CASSLWPGEGWTEAFF	TGTGCCAGCAGCTTATGGCCAGGGGAAGGGTGGACTGAAGCTTTCTTT
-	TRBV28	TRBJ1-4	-	CACQDSQNEKLFF	TGTGCCTGCCAGGACAGCCAAAATGAAAAACTGTTTTTT
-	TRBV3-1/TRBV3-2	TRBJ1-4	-	CASSENRAGVNEKLFF	TGTGCCAGCAGCGAAAATAGGGCAGGGGTTAATGAAAAACTGTTTTTT
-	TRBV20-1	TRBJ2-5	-	CSARVVETQYF	TGCAGTGCTAGAGTCGTGGAGACCCAGTACTTC
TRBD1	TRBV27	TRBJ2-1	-	CASSLSGQGVGEQFF	TGTGCCAGCAGTTTATCGGGACAGGGTGTTGGTGAGCAGTTCTTC
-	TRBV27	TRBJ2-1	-	CASSPNRVHEQFF	TGTGCCAGCAGTCCCAACAGGGTCCATGAGCAGTTCTTC
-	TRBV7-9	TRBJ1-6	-	CASSLAGSYNSPLHF	TGTGCCAGCAGCTTAGCGGGCAGCTATAATTCACCCCTCCACTTT
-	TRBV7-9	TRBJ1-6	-	CASSLNPDGYNSPLHF	TGTGCCAGCAGCTTAAATCCAGACGGGTATAATTCACCCCTCCACTTT
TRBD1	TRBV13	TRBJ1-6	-	CASSGQGGYNSPLHF	TGTGCCAGCAGCGGACAGGGTGGCTATAATTCACCCCTCCACTTT
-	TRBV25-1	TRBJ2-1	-	CASSVGTDNEQFF	TGTGCCAGCAGTGTAGGGACTGACAATGAGCAGTTCTTC
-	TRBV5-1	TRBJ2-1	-	CASSLSGHSYNEQFF	TGCGCCAGCAGCCTTAGCGGCCACTCCTACAATGAGCAGTTCTTC